This T cell receptor beta chain was identified during a study of T cell changes during pregnancy in multiple sclerosis (dated by TCRdb to the late 2010s). The study in broad terms: The study looked at changes in the T cell repertoire across pregnancy in women with multiple sclerosis.

The library relied on the immunoSEQ multiplex PCR assay. In its TCRdb copy, this immuneACCESS table keeps in-frame sequences only and misses some clones. Where compared with another copy, unresolved V genes explain less than half of these, and the others have no known cause. This sample comprises tens of thousands of clones, 89% of them detected only once. About 6.4% of the sample goes to the ten largest clones. On this clone: Its antigen is not yet known. No qualities accompany the bases; no much larger clone lies one base away.

From the cysteine up to the phenylalanine, the CDR3 has a length of 11 residues. Only the CDR3 DNA stays, 33 bases, in frame from base 1. At the junction V is shortened by 8 bases and J by 4 bases, with 9 bases in between. The germline V gene (reference sequence) yields LNHDA for CDR1 and SQIVND for CDR2. The sequence came from a female donor with multiple sclerosis, enrolled in a pregnancy study. The material sequenced was CD8+ T cells from peripheral blood mononuclear cells, taken after pregnancy. The rearranged chain carries TRBV19 and TRBJ2-7, with a weak D call of TRBD1 (5 bases match). The CDR3 sequence is CASAGLYEQYF. The DNA is as follows: TGTGCCAGTGCAGGGTTGTACGAGCAGTACTTC.